Listed here are 21 T cell receptor beta chains from one sample, sequenced in a study of T cells in Graves' hyperthyroidism and ophthalmopathy. Authors of the study amplified TCR beta CDR3 regions from RNA transcripts. Researchers ran a first-round RT-PCR on the TCR CDR3 using the HTBI primer set. TCRdb reprocessed the multiplex PCR reads via MiXCR and lists one record per CDR3 protein. The sample shows some 360,000 distinct CDR3 sequences, roughly 20% of them seen only once. What was sequenced was blood. The receptor set was obtained from a woman between 40 and 50 years old with Graves' ophthalmopathy.

This clonotype was recorded at least ten times. The rearrangement joins TRBV6-5 to TRBJ1-2, with 7 nucleotides matching TRBD1. Germline CDR1 MNHEY, CDR2 SVGAGI. The trim removed 2 bases at V and 8 bases at J, leaving 11 bases unmatched. This CDR3 region has 15 residues. The CDR3 sequence: CASSYEITGAGGYTF. The CDR3 nucleotides read TGTGCCAGCAGTTACGAAATCACAGGGGCGGGCGGCTACACCTTC.

As to this clonotype: The junction departs from the called germline gene at one end, perhaps through a read error. J is TRBJ1-2 and V is TRBV28; D is perhaps TRBD1 (5 bases). This CDR3 region has 14 residues. The germline gives CDR1 MDHEN, CDR2 SYDVKM. CDR3 DNA sequence: TGTGCCAGCAGCCACAGCAGGGTTTCCTATGGCTACATCTTC. Its protein is CASSHSRVSYGYIF.

Many counts were recorded for this clonotype. The chain is built from TRBV4-2 and TRBJ2-5; TRBD1 might be the D (6 bases). Trimming pared 8 bases from V and 3 bases from J, leaving 13 bases between. Germline loops: CDR1 LGHNA, CDR2 YNFKEQ. The CDR3 loop spans 13 amino acids. CDR3 protein: CASRPRQEETQYF. The CDR3 coding sequence is TGTGCCAGCCGACCCCGACAGGAAGAGACCCAGTACTTC.

This clonotype was observed many times. The chain couples TRBV20-1 to TRBJ2-7, with 9 bases fitting TRBD2. J was trimmed by 0 bases and V by 4 bases; bases with no gene match: 4. From germline, CDR1 is DFQATT and CDR2 SNEGSKA (reference sequence). The CDR3 runs to 14 residues. In DNA, the CDR3 is TGCAGTGCTACAAGTAGCGGGAGCTCCTACGAGCAGTACTTC. This gives the protein CSATSSGSSYEQYF.

This clonotype has a count of ten or more. J is TRBJ1-1 and V is TRBV28; 7 bases align to TRBD1. CDR3 length: 12 residues. Germline values: CDR1 MDHEN, CDR2 SYDVKM. V shed 3 bases and J 11 bases; nucleotides not matched to a gene: 6. Written as DNA, the CDR3 is TGTGCCAGCAGTTTGACAGGGCTAGCGGCTTTCTTT. It specifies CASSLTGLAAFF. Complete variable domain (other parts from reference TRBV28 and TRBJ1-1): DVKVTQSSRYLVKRTGEKVFLECVQDMDHENMFWYRQDPGLGLRLIYFSYDVKMKEKGDIPEGYSVSREKKERFSLILESASTNQTSMYLCASSLTGLAAFFGQGTRLTVV.

This clonotype showed up many times. The rearrangement links TRBV2 to TRBJ2-2; D uncertain. V was shortened by 6 bases and J by 2 bases, with 7 bases between the two germline ends. The germline V gene has CDR1 SNHLY and CDR2 FYNNEI. The CDR3 is 13 amino acids. CDR3 in DNA: TGTGCCAGCAGCGCCGACAACACCGGGGAGCTGTTTTTT. This translates into CASSADNTGELFF.

The sample holds many counts of this clonotype. The chain links TRBV20-1 to TRBJ1-5; possible D gene TRBD1, 6 bases. V dropped 6 bases and J dropped 0 bases, with 18 bases sitting between them. Germline V gene data show CDR1 as DFQATT and CDR2 as SNEGSKA (reference sequence). This CDR3 region has 16 residues. The CDR3 region is CSAGGAGSYSNQPQHF. In DNA, the CDR3 is TGCAGTGCGGGGGGGGCAGGGTCGTATAGCAATCAGCCCCAGCATTTT.

This clonotype occurred many times. V and J are TRBV6-5 and TRBJ2-7; possibly TRBD1 for D (6 bases). Germline CDR1 is MNHEY and CDR2 is SVGAGI. Trimming left V 1 base short and J 2 bases short, with 9 bases between. The CDR3 length is 14 residues. CDR3 nucleotides: TGTGCCAGCAGTTACTTGGGGGACACCTACGAGCAGTACTTC. Translating gives CASSYLGDTYEQYF.

The table lists this clonotype with many counts. The chain uses TRBV6-5 and TRBJ2-7, with 7 bases that match TRBD2. CDR3 length: 13 amino acids. The germline CDR1 and CDR2 sequences are MNHEY and SVGAGI. J lost 5 bases, V lost 3 bases, and 4 bases had no gene match. The CDR3 is CASSYSRGDEQYF. DNA for the CDR3: TGTGCCAGCAGTTATAGTCGGGGGGACGAGCAGTACTTC.

This clonotype was observed a single time. The chain carries TRBV12-3 or TRBV12-4 and TRBJ2-5; D not resolved. V was trimmed by 3 bases and J by 5 bases, leaving 10 bases between them. This CDR3 comprises 13 residues. CDR3 residues: CASSFSERETQYF. Here the CDR3 DNA reads TGTGCCAGCAGTTTCTCTGAACGGGAGACCCAGTACTTC.

This clonotype occurred many times. The CDR3 DNA reads TGCGCCAGCAGCTTAACAGGGCTTCTGGGACAGCCCCAGCATTTT. It translates to CASSLTGLLGQPQHF. The chain uses TRBV5-1 and TRBJ1-5; D may be TRBD1 (6 bases). The germline CDR1 and CDR2 sequences are SGHRS and YFSETQ. This CDR3 spans 15 amino acids. Trimming stripped 2 bases from V and 7 bases from J, with 16 bases between. The full variable domain, in which reference TRBV5-1 and TRBJ1-5 provide the parts outside the CDR3, is KAGVTQTPRYLIKTRGQQVTLSCSPISGHRSVSWYQQTPGQGLQFLFEYFSETQRNKGNFPGRFSGRQFSNSRSEMNVSTLELGDSALYLCASSLTGLLGQPQHFGDGTRLSIL.

This clonotype showed up many times. The chain recombines TRBV7-9 with TRBJ1-2; TRBD1 matches at 7 bases. The germline V gene has CDR1 SEHNR and CDR2 FQNEAQ (reference sequence). V gave up 4 bases and J gave up 3 bases; unmatched junction bases: 14. The CDR3 spans 17 residues. This CDR3 is CASSYPQVDRIYYGYTF. The CDR3, as DNA: TGTGCCAGCAGCTACCCCCAGGTGGACAGGATCTACTATGGCTACACCTTC. Combining the CDR3 with reference TRBV7-9 and TRBJ1-2 gives the whole variable domain DTGVSQNPRHKITKRGQNVTFRCDPISEHNRLYWYRQTLGQGPEFLTYFQNEAQLEKSRLLSDRFSAERPKGSFSTLEIQRTEQGDSAMYLCASSYPQVDRIYYGYTFGSGTRLTVV.

This clonotype was found a few times. The junction and the germline gene differ at one end; a read error may be behind it. CDR3 DNA sequence: TGTGCCAGCAGTTTCACAGGGGACTACTATGGCTATACCTTC. This codes for CASSFTGDYYGYTF. The V gene is TRBV12-3 or TRBV12-4, the J gene TRBJ1-2; 7 bases map to TRBD1. CDR3 length equals 14 residues.

This clonotype was seen at least ten times. V gene TRBV6-2 or TRBV6-3 combines with J gene TRBJ1-5; D gene ambiguous. In germline, CDR1 is MNHEY, CDR2 SVGEGT. This CDR3 has 14 residues. The ends were cut back, 5 bases at V and 2 bases at J, with 10 bases in the middle. In nucleotides, the CDR3 is TGTGCCAGCAGTGACCCATACGGCAATCAGCCCCAGCATTTT. This gives the protein CASSDPYGNQPQHF.

This clonotype showed up just a few times. The rearrangement joins TRBV28 to TRBJ2-7; TRBD1 agrees at 10 bases. V lost 6 bases, J lost 5 bases, and 10 bases stayed unmatched. Germline-derived CDR1 and CDR2 are MDHEN and SYDVKM. The CDR3 has 15 amino acids. As DNA, the CDR3 is TGTGCCAGCAGCACCGGGACAGGGGTCGTGGACGAGCAGTACTTC. Protein: CASSTGTGVVDEQYF. The full variable domain, rest sourced from reference TRBV28 and TRBJ2-7, is DVKVTQSSRYLVKRTGEKVFLECVQDMDHENMFWYRQDPGLGLRLIYFSYDVKMKEKGDIPEGYSVSREKKERFSLILESASTNQTSMYLCASSTGTGVVDEQYFGPGTRLTVT.

This clonotype has ten or more counts. V is TRBV24-1 and J is TRBJ2-2; 8 bases fit TRBD1. This CDR3 contains 14 residues. V was clipped by 9 bases and J by 1 base; unmatched bases: 3. Germline V CDR1 and CDR2: KGHDR, SFDVKD. CDR3 in DNA: TGTGCCACCGCGGGACAGGAGAACACCGGGGAGCTGTTTTTT. Its translation: CATAGQENTGELFF.

This clonotype came up once. A much larger clone sits a single nucleotide away, making a read error possible. This chain joins TRBV14 and TRBJ1-3; D unresolved. This CDR3 is built from 15 residues. The germline V gene has CDR1 SGHDN and CDR2 FVKESK. The CDR3 protein is CVSSQARISGNTIYF. Here the CDR3 DNA reads TGTGTCAGCAGCCAAGCACGGATTTCTGGAAACACCATATATTTT.

This clonotype was seen many times. The chain employs TRBV6-2 or TRBV6-3 and TRBJ1-2; the D is unclear. The CDR3 loop spans 17 amino acids. Deletions cut 4 bases from V and 3 bases from J, with 21 bases between. Germline-derived CDR1 and CDR2 are MNHEY and SVGEGT. The CDR3 DNA follows: TGTGCCAGCAGTTTCGTTGGTATTGGCGGCGACGACTATGGCTACACCTTC. The encoded protein is CASSFVGIGGDDYGYTF.

This clonotype came up many times. The genes are TRBV28 and TRBJ2-5; 8 bases are shared with TRBD2. Trimming removed 6 bases from V and 1 base from J; junction bases left unmatched: 7. The germline V gene encodes CDR1 MDHEN and CDR2 SYDVKM. The CDR3 runs to 15 residues. CDR3 sequence: CASRYHGRAQETQYF. CDR3 DNA: TGTGCCAGCAGATATCACGGGAGGGCCCAAGAGACCCAGTACTTC.

This clonotype came up many times. The V call is TRBV27, the J call TRBJ2-6; no firm D call. The germline gives CDR1 MNHEY, CDR2 SMNVEV (reference sequence). The CDR3 extends over 13 amino acids. V lost 2 bases, J lost 3 bases, and 2 bases lay in between. The CDR3 sequence is CASSLSGANVLTF. The CDR3 region has the DNA TGTGCCAGCAGTTTAAGTGGGGCCAACGTCCTGACTTTC.

This chain connects TRBV20-1 to TRBJ2-7; the D gene is possibly TRBD1 (6 bases). The CDR3 runs to 12 residues. Between the trimmed V and J ends, which lost 6 bases and 2 bases, there was a span of 11 bases. Looked up from germline, CDR1 is DFQATT and CDR2 is SNEGSKA (reference sequence). The CDR3 loop is CSAEYRAYEQYF. In nucleotides, the CDR3 is TGCAGTGCAGAATACAGGGCCTACGAGCAGTACTTC.